The 12 T cell receptor beta chains in this list originate from one sample, sequenced in a study of cytomegalovirus exposure and HLA in healthy donors. The PCR had 60 Vbeta and 13 Jbeta primers. The repertoire was sequenced with immunoSEQ multiplex PCR; TCRdb's copy has only in-frame clones and lacks some. The sample yields 150,000 to 200,000 clones, roughly 85% seen once. What was sequenced was PBMCs. The receptors come from a woman in her forties or fifties in good health and CMV-seronegative.

This chain links TRBV29-1 with TRBJ2-5; 9 bases fit TRBD1. J gave up 7 bases and V 3 bases, and 12 bases lay outside the gene matches. The CDR3 contains 15 residues. Germline CDR1 SQVTM, CDR2 ANQGSEA. The CDR3 region is CSVEPYNRGPATQYF. The CDR3 DNA reads TGCAGCGTTGAGCCTTATAACAGGGGGCCCGCGACCCAGTACTTC.

This clone was picked up one time. V is TRBV14 and J is TRBJ1-1, with D hard to call. Germline CDR1 and CDR2: SGHDN and FVKESK. The V and J ends lost 1 base and 1 base respectively, with 7 bases between them. The CDR3 covers 14 residues. CDR3 region: CASSQANRNTEAFF. CDR3 nucleotides: TGTGCCAGCAGCCAAGCGAACAGGAACACTGAAGCTTTCTTT. The full variable domain, rest sourced from reference TRBV14 and TRBJ1-1, is EAGVTQFPSHSVIEKGQTVTLRCDPISGHDNLYWYRRVMGKEIKFLLHFVKESKQDESGMPNNRFLAERTGGTYSTLKVQPAELEDSGVYFCASSQANRNTEAFFGQGTRLTVV.

The chain recombines TRBV6-6 with TRBJ2-7, with D unresolved. The V gene lost 5 bases and the J gene lost 3 bases, with 11 bases spanning the gap. The CDR3 has 13 amino acids. Germline-derived CDR1 and CDR2 are MNHNY and SVGAGI (reference sequence). The CDR3 protein is CASSPPNSYEQYF. Here the CDR3 DNA reads TGTGCCAGCAGTCCTCCAAACAGCTACGAGCAGTACTTC.

This chain uses TRBV6-1 with TRBJ2-1, with D perhaps TRBD2 (6 bases). CDR3 length: 13 residues. Germline V gene lookup returns CDR1 MNHNS and CDR2 SASEGT. The V end was cut by 8 bases, the J end by 8 bases, with 16 bases between. The DNA for the CDR3 is TGTGCCAGCGGAAAACGGGAGAAGGATGAGCAGTTCTTC. It yields the protein CASGKREKDEQFF.

The J gene is TRBJ1-2, the V gene TRBV7-2, with 10 bases that match TRBD1. The CDR3 contains 15 residues. J gave up 8 bases and V 1 base, and 7 bases lay outside the gene matches. Germline V gene lookup returns CDR1 SGHTA and CDR2 FQGNSA. The CDR3 bases are TGTGCCAGCAGCTTAGGGGGGACAGGGGCTGGAGGCTACACCTTC. Encoded protein: CASSLGGTGAGGYTF.

V usage is TRBV2 and J usage is TRBJ2-5; D remains ambiguous. V shed 6 bases and J shed 4 bases, with 6 bases lying between them. The CDR3 spans 11 residues. The germline gives CDR1 SNHLY, CDR2 FYNNEI. CDR3: CASSLLETQYF. The CDR3 nucleotides read TGTGCCAGCAGCCTCCTAGAGACCCAGTACTTC.

The chain joins TRBV6-1 to TRBJ1-5; D call uncertain. This CDR3 is built from 14 residues. Trimming cost V 4 bases and J 4 bases, with 11 bases left between them. Germline V gives CDR1 MNHNS, CDR2 SASEGT. For the CDR3, the DNA is TGTGCCAGCAGTGGTCAACTGACTAATCAGCCCCAGCATTTT. It specifies CASSGQLTNQPQHF.

The chain has TRBV4-2 and TRBJ1-2; TRBD1 is a possible D gene (6 bases). The V end was cut by 0 bases, the J end by 2 bases, with 10 bases between. The CDR3 is 15 amino acids. CDR1 and CDR2 (germline): LGHNA, YNFKEQ. The CDR3 loop is CASSQDRQDNYGYTF. In DNA form, the CDR3 reads TGTGCCAGCAGCCAAGATCGACAGGACAACTATGGCTACACCTTC.

The rearrangement uses TRBV28 and TRBJ2-7, with D perhaps matching TRBD1 (6 bases). CDR1 and CDR2 from the germline V gene are MDHEN and SYDVKM. The CDR3 runs to 13 residues. Trimming shortened V by 5 bases and J by 7 bases, and 15 bases separated the two germline ends. CDR3 sequence reads: CASSPMDSVEQYF. DNA for the CDR3: TGTGCCAGCAGTCCCATGGACAGTGTGGAGCAGTACTTC.

The chain is built from TRBV9 and TRBJ2-1; 9 bases match TRBD2. Germline V gene sequence: CDR1 SGDLS, CDR2 YYNGEE. The V and J ends lost 2 bases and 3 bases, in that order; junction bases with no gene match: 9. This CDR3 contains 17 residues. The CDR3 sequence: CASSVLPTSGDYNEQFF. The CDR3 coding sequence is TGTGCCAGCAGCGTGCTCCCGACTAGCGGAGACTACAATGAGCAGTTCTTC.

The rearrangement links TRBV19 to TRBJ2-7; 14 nucleotides align to TRBD2. The V gene end was trimmed by 5 bases and the J gene end by 6 bases; junction bases not matched to a gene: 3. Germline V gives CDR1 LNHDA, CDR2 SQIVND (reference sequence). This CDR3 has 14 amino acids. DNA for the CDR3: TGTGCCAGTAGTCCCGGGACTAGCGGGAGCGAGCAGTACTTC. Its translation is CASSPGTSGSEQYF.

The chain joins TRBV19 to TRBJ1-1; TRBD1 matches at 8 bases. Germline V gene lookup returns CDR1 LNHDA and CDR2 SQIVND (reference sequence). This CDR3 has 16 residues. V was pared by 0 bases and J by 11 bases, with 14 bases of the junction left unmatched. CDR3 in amino acids: CASSIDPYQGARTAFF. CDR3 DNA: TGTGCCAGTAGTATAGATCCTTACCAGGGGGCGCGAACCGCTTTCTTT.